This T cell receptor beta chain is from a study of CD8+ T cells in alopecia areata. Documented treatment: oral pan-JAK inhibitor, 5-10 mg twice daily. Patients with alopecia areata provided lesional scalp punch biopsies as well as peripheral blood. Between the trimmed V and J ends, which lost 1 base and 3 bases, there was a span of 6 bases. The CDR3 is 14 residues long. In germline, CDR1 is SGHTA, CDR2 FQGTGA. cDNA serving as the sequencing template came from extracted, reverse transcribed RNA. Assay: immunoSEQ multiplex PCR; the TCRdb copy retains only in-frame clones and omits some. The data contain 4,500 to 7,000 clones, about 65% of them singletons.

The specimen comprised skin, sampled at week 24, from a patient treated with tofacitinib. The sequence came from a human donor with alopecia areata. V and J are TRBV7-3 and TRBJ2-2; the D gene is possibly TRBD2 (6 bases). The CDR3 loop is CASSLSGDTGELFF. The CDR3 coding sequence is TGTGCCAGCAGCTTAAGCGGGGACACCGGGGAGCTGTTTTTT.